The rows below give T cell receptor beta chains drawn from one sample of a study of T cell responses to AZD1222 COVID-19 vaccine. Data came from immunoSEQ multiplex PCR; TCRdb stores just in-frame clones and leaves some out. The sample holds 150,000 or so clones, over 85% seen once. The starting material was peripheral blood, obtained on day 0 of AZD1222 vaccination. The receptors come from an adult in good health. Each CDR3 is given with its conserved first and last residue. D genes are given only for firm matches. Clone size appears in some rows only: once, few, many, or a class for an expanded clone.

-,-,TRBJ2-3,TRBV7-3,CASGLLNTDTQYF,TGTGCCTCGGGACTCCTAAACACAGATACGCAGTATTTT
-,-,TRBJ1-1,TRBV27,CASSSIGRGGAEAFF,TGTGCCAGCAGCTCCATAGGGAGGGGGGGCGCTGAAGCTTTCTTT
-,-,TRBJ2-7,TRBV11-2,CASTGAGSSYEQYF,TGTGCCAGCACCGGCGCCGGGAGCTCCTACGAGCAGTACTTC
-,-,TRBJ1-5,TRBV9,CASSSTGDAWEQPQHF,TGTGCCAGCAGCTCAACGGGCGACGCGTGGGAGCAGCCCCAGCATTTT
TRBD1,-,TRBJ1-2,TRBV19,CASSIGGTGGNYGYTF,TGTGCCAGTAGTATCGGTGGGACAGGCGGTAACTATGGCTACACCTTC
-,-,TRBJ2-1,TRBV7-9,CASSLGVNEQFF,TGTGCCAGCAGCTTAGGGGTGAATGAGCAGTTCTTC
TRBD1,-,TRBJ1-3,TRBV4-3,CASSQSRDRGAFSGNTIYF,TGCGCCAGCAGCCAATCCCGGGACAGGGGGGCCTTCTCTGGAAACACCATATATTTT
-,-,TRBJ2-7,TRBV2,CAGRGFRYEQYF,TGTGCCGGAAGGGGGTTCCGGTACGAGCAGTACTTC
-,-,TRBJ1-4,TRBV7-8,CASSHTRGAGEKLFF,TGTGCCAGCAGCCACACTCGGGGGGCAGGGGAAAAACTGTTTTTT
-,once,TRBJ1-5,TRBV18,CASSLGWDQPQHF,TGTGCCAGCTCACTCGGTTGGGATCAGCCCCAGCATTTT
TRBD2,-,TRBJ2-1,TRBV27,CASSLAAGGPYNEQFF,TGTGCCAGCAGTTTAGCCGCGGGGGGACCCTACAATGAGCAGTTCTTC